The 18 T cell receptor beta chains listed next were all sequenced from one sample in a study of T cell repertoires in aging, cancer and after chemotherapy. Multiplex touch-down PCR with TRB-A/B primers amplified rearranged V-D-J TRB sequences. TCRdb re-called the multiplex PCR reads through MiXCR, storing one row per CDR3 protein. The sample contains 4,000 to 5,000 distinct CDR3 sequences, roughly 40% of which appear only once. Amplification of TCR beta used genomic DNA extracted from peripheral blood. The sequencing sample was made of blood. The source is a human donor with a solid tumor.

The chain recombines TRBV20-1 with TRBJ1-1; D is uncertain. This CDR3 comprises 12 residues. Trimming cost V 5 bases and J 2 bases, with 9 bases left between them. Germline loops: CDR1 DFQATT, CDR2 SNEGSKA (reference sequence). The CDR3 DNA follows: TGCAGTGCTTCCACAACTAACACTGAAGCTTTCTTT. Protein: CSASTTNTEAFF.

The gene calls are TRBV27 and TRBJ2-1; D not certain. Germline values: CDR1 MNHEY, CDR2 SMNVEV (reference sequence). Trimming left V 3 bases short and J 2 bases short, with 17 bases between. The CDR3 is 17 residues long. The CDR3 DNA sequence: TGTGCCAGCAGTTTCTCCAATTGGGTAGTGGCCTACAATGAGCAGTTCTTC. Translated, it gives CASSFSNWVVAYNEQFF.

This clonotype was detected a few times. The rearrangement links TRBV7-9 to TRBJ2-5; D is possibly TRBD1 (5 bases). V was pared by 1 base and J by 0 bases, with 6 bases between. Germline V gives CDR1 SEHNR, CDR2 FQNEAQ (reference sequence). CDR3 length equals 14 residues. CDR3 residues: CASSLGTHQETQYF. The CDR3, as DNA: TGTGCCAGCAGCTTAGGGACACACCAAGAGACCCAGTACTTC.

This clonotype was seen a few times. V gene TRBV5-6 combines with J gene TRBJ1-5; D may be TRBD1 (5 bases). The CDR3 length is 15 residues. Deletions cut 4 bases from V and 7 bases from J, with 18 bases between. Looked up from germline, CDR1 is SGHDT and CDR2 is YYEEEE. The CDR3 loop reads CASSQDGGDGQPQHF. Written as DNA, the CDR3 is TGTGCCAGCAGCCAAGATGGGGGGGACGGACAGCCCCAGCATTTT.

This rearrangement joins TRBV20-1 to TRBJ2-5; D is uncertain. The germline V gene encodes CDR1 DFQATT and CDR2 SNEGSKA (reference sequence). Trimming left V 5 bases short and J 3 bases short, with 13 bases between. The CDR3 is 13 amino acids. Here the CDR3 reads CSAETSSKETQYF. CDR3 nucleotide sequence: TGCAGTGCTGAAACAAGTTCTAAAGAGACCCAGTACTTC.

This clonotype was detected a few times. The chain employs TRBV12-3 or TRBV12-4 and TRBJ1-1, with D tentatively TRBD1 (5 bases). V was clipped by 5 bases and J by 6 bases, with 10 bases between them. This CDR3 has 12 residues. This chain's CDR3 is CASSQGVAEAFF. The CDR3 bases are TGTGCCAGCAGTCAAGGGGTCGCTGAAGCTTTCTTT.

V and J are TRBV20-1 and TRBJ2-1, with TRBD2 as a possible D gene (6 bases). The germline gives CDR1 DFQATT, CDR2 SNEGSKA (reference sequence). V was pared by 3 bases and J by 4 bases, with 19 bases between. CDR3 size: 16 residues. DNA for the CDR3: TGCAGTGCTAGTGGCGCCGGGAGCCTCATGTACAATGAGCAGTTCTTC. Translating gives CSASGAGSLMYNEQFF.

This clonotype was seen a handful of times. The chain employs TRBV6-5 and TRBJ1-2, with D maybe TRBD1 (6 bases). Germline V gene sequence: CDR1 MNHEY, CDR2 SVGAGI. The CDR3 has 14 residues. The V and J ends lost 5 bases and 5 bases respectively, with 15 bases between them. CDR3 nucleotide sequence: TGTGCCAGCAGTCTAGGGGGGGCTGGGTATGGCTACACCTTC. Its protein is CASSLGGAGYGYTF.

This clonotype was seen a few times. This chain links TRBV28 with TRBJ2-5; a possible D gene is TRBD1 (5 bases). Germline CDR1 and CDR2: MDHEN and SYDVKM. Trimming stripped 5 bases from V and 0 bases from J, with 16 bases between. There are 16 residues in the CDR3. As DNA, the CDR3 is TGTGCCAGCAGTCCAGGGTCCTCAGTTTACCAAGAGACCCAGTACTTC. It encodes CASSPGSSVYQETQYF.

This clonotype was counted between two and nine times. The chain uses TRBV7-2 and TRBJ2-7; the D gene is possibly TRBD2 (5 bases). The CDR3 spans 15 residues. V was shortened by 5 bases and J by 1 base, with 15 bases between the two germline ends. CDR1 and CDR2 (germline): SGHTA, FQGNSA. This chain's CDR3 is CASSAPGFSSYEQYF. CDR3 DNA sequence: TGTGCCAGCAGCGCCCCGGGGTTCTCGTCCTACGAGCAGTACTTC.

The chain joins TRBV20-1 to TRBJ2-1; no definite D call. Germline lookup yields CDR1 DFQATT and CDR2 SNEGSKA (reference sequence). The CDR3 sequence is 16 residues long. V lost 6 bases to trimming and J lost 1 base, with 19 bases between them. The CDR3 DNA is TGCAGTGCCGAAAGGCCGGGCTGGCATTCCTACAATGAGCAGTTCTTC. Encoded protein: CSAERPGWHSYNEQFF.

This chain uses TRBV28 with TRBJ1-2, with 8 nucleotides matching TRBD1. J lost 6 bases, V lost 2 bases, and 8 bases had no gene match. The CDR3 consists of 15 residues. Per germline, CDR1 MDHEN and CDR2 SYDVKM. The chain's CDR3 is CASSLPARGQDGYTF. The CDR3 nucleotides read TGTGCCAGCAGTTTACCCGCCAGGGGGCAGGATGGCTACACCTTC.

This clonotype appeared a few times. The chain uses TRBV6-2 or TRBV6-3 and TRBJ1-1; no definite D call. V was shortened by 2 bases and J by 7 bases, with 11 bases between the two germline ends. This CDR3 region has 13 residues. Germline V gene sequence: CDR1 MNHEY, CDR2 SVGEGT. The CDR3 DNA reads TGTGCCAGCAGTTACCGTAGACACCGTGAAGCTTTCTTT. It codes for CASSYRRHREAFF.

V is TRBV19 and J is TRBJ1-6; tentative D call: TRBD1 (6 bases). The CDR3 spans 14 residues. Trimming took off 2 bases at V and 13 bases at J, with 15 bases between the two ends. The germline V gene encodes CDR1 LNHDA and CDR2 SQIVND (reference sequence). CDR3 DNA sequence: TGTGCCAGTAGTATAAAGGAGTACAGGGCTCCCCTCCACTTT. Encoded protein: CASSIKEYRAPLHF.

The V gene is TRBV29-1, the J gene TRBJ1-4; D perhaps matches TRBD1 (5 bases). This CDR3 has 12 amino acids. The germline gives CDR1 SQVTM, CDR2 ANQGSEA. The V end was cut by 4 bases, the J end by 7 bases, with 10 bases between. This chain's CDR3 is CSVGQGGEKLFF. The CDR3 nucleotides read TGCAGCGTTGGGCAGGGCGGTGAAAAACTGTTTTTT.

This clonotype was observed a few times. The CDR3 sequence is CASIGRGYGYTF. The CDR3 coding sequence is TGTGCCAGCATAGGGAGGGGGTATGGCTACACCTTC. V gene TRBV6-5 combines with J gene TRBJ1-2; possible D gene TRBD1, 6 bases. Looked up from germline, CDR1 is MNHEY and CDR2 is SVGAGI. The V end lost 7 bases, the J end lost 5 bases, and 11 bases lay between the germline ends. This CDR3 comprises 12 residues.

This clonotype occurred a few times. The chain employs TRBV11-1 and TRBJ1-1; D uncertain. The CDR3 covers 14 residues. CDR1 and CDR2 (germline): SGHAT, FQDESV (reference sequence). The V gene lost 1 base and the J gene lost 3 bases, with 9 bases spanning the gap. The CDR3 sequence: CASSLVGGDTEAFF. The CDR3 DNA reads TGTGCCAGCAGCTTAGTAGGAGGAGACACTGAAGCTTTCTTT.

The V gene is TRBV19, the J gene TRBJ2-3; D perhaps matches TRBD2 (5 bases). CDR1 LNHDA and CDR2 SQIVND come from the germline V gene (reference sequence). V was cut by 8 bases and J by 1 base, with 10 bases left in between. This CDR3 region has 13 residues. The CDR3 sequence: CASGESGTDTQYF. As DNA, the CDR3 is TGTGCCAGTGGGGAGAGTGGCACAGATACGCAGTATTTT.